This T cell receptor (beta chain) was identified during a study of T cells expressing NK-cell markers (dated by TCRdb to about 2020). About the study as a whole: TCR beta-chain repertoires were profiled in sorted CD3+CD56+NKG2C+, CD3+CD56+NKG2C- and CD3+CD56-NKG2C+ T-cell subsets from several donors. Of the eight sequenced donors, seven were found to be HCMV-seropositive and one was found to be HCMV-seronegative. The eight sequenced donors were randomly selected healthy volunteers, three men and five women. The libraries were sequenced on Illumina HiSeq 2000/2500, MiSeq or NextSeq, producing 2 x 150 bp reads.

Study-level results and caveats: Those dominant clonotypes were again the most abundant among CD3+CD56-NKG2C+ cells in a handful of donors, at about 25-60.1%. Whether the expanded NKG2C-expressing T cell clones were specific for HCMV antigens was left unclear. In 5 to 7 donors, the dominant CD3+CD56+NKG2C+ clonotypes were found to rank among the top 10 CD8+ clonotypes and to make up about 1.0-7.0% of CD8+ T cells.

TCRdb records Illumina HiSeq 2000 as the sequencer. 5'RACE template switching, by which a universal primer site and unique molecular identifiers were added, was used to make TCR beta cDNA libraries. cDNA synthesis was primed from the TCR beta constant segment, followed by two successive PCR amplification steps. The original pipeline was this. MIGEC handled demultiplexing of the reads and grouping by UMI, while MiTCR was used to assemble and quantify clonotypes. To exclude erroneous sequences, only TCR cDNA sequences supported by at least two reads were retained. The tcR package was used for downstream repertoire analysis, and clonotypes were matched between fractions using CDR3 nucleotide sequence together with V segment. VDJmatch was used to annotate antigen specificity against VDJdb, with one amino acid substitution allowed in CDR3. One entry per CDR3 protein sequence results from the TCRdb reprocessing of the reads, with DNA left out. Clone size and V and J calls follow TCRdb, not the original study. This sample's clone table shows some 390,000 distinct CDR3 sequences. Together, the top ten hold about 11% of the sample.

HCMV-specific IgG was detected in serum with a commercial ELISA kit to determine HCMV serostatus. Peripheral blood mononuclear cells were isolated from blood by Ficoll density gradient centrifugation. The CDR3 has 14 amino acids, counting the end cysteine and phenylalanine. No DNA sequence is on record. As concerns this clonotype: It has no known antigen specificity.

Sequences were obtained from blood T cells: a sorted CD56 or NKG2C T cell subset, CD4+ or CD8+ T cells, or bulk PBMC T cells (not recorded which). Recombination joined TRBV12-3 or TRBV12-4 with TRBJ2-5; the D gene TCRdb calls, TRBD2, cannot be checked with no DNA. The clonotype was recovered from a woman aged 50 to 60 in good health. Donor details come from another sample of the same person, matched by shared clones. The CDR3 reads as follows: CATKREALQETQYF.